The 28 T cell receptor beta chains in this list originate from one sample, sequenced in a study of blood T cell repertoires in COVID-19. Here immunoSEQ multiplex PCR was the method, and the copy in TCRdb shows in-frame clones only, minus some. The repertoire holds over 55,000 clones, with around 86% as singletons. Sequencing input: peripheral blood. These receptors all come from a man in his forties or fifties with active COVID-19.

The rearrangement uses TRBV7-6 and TRBJ2-3; TRBD2 agrees at 14 bases. The germline gives CDR1 SGHVS, CDR2 FNYEAQ. With V trimmed by 5 bases and J by 1 base, 5 bases remained unmatched. The CDR3 runs 17 residues. The DNA for the CDR3 is TGTGCCAGCAGCCCCGGACTAGCGGGAGGTGGCACAGATACGCAGTATTTT. It translates to CASSPGLAGGGTDTQYF.

V gene TRBV18 combines with J gene TRBJ2-1; 11 bases line up with TRBD2. CDR1 is KGHSH, CDR2 LQKENI, per germline. V shed 6 bases and J 3 bases; nucleotides not matched to a gene: 10. There are 17 residues in the CDR3. The CDR3 sequence: CASSPSTGTSGYNEQFF. The CDR3, as DNA: TGTGCCAGCTCCCCGTCTACCGGGACTAGCGGCTACAATGAGCAGTTCTTC.

The chain couples TRBV7-2 to TRBJ2-5; the D gene is possibly TRBD1 (6 bases). The germline V gene has CDR1 SGHTA and CDR2 FQGNSA. Trimming shortened V by 5 bases and J by 1 base, and 8 bases separated the two germline ends. There are 13 residues in the CDR3. CDR3 coding DNA: TGTGCCAGCAGCCGGGACACCCAAGAGACCCAGTACTTC. It translates to CASSRDTQETQYF.

This rearrangement joins TRBV3-1 (or the pseudogene TRBV3-2) to TRBJ2-2; 14 nucleotides align to TRBD2. The germline gives CDR1 LGHDT, CDR2 YNNKEL (reference sequence). CDR3 size: 17 residues. J was trimmed by 8 bases and V by 2 bases; bases with no gene match: 7. The CDR3 nucleotides read TGTGCCAGCAGCCAAACCCGGGGACTAGCGGGAGTAGGGGAGCTGTTTTTT. Protein: CASSQTRGLAGVGELFF.

The CDR3 region is CAISEAGGTYEQYF. For the CDR3, the DNA is TGTGCCATCAGTGAGGCAGGGGGCACCTACGAGCAGTACTTC. The rearrangement uses TRBV10-3 and TRBJ2-7, with 8 bases lining up with TRBD1. Germline CDR1 ENHRY, CDR2 SYGVKD. The CDR3 length is 14 residues. Germline trimming cut 2 bases from V and 2 bases from J; bases unmatched to any gene: 2.

The CDR3, as DNA: TGTGCCAGCAGCCAGGGGTTCAGCTACGAGCAGTACTTC. Translation: CASSQGFSYEQYF. The chain is built from TRBV7-6 and TRBJ2-7; TRBD1 might be the D (6 bases). Trimming removed 5 bases from V and 3 bases from J, with 11 bases in between. The CDR3 is 13 amino acids. Germline CDR1 is SGHVS and CDR2 is FNYEAQ.

This clone appeared a single time. V and J are TRBV5-6 and TRBJ1-2; D uncertain. Between the trimmed V and J ends, which lost 1 base and 8 bases, there was a span of 6 bases. This CDR3 region has 11 residues. Germline CDR1 reads SGHDT; CDR2 reads YYEEEE. This chain's CDR3 is CASSLRGGYTF. As DNA, the CDR3 is TGTGCCAGCAGCTTGCGAGGGGGCTACACCTTC.

In DNA, the CDR3 is TGTGCCAGCACCAACCGAGGGAACGGAAACACCATATATTTT. Amino acid sequence: CASTNRGNGNTIYF. The genes are TRBV28 and TRBJ1-3; no definite D call. Germline values: CDR1 MDHEN, CDR2 SYDVKM. Trimming removed 7 bases from V and 4 bases from J, with 14 bases in between. CDR3 length: 14 amino acids.

J is TRBJ2-5 and V is TRBV6-1; 7 bases are shared with TRBD1. CDR1 and CDR2 (germline): MNHNS, SASEGT. CDR3 size: 15 residues. V shed 0 bases, J shed 5 bases, and the junction held 6 bases outside the gene matches. CDR3 DNA: TGTGCCAGCAGTGAAGCCTACAGGGGCGGGGAGACCCAGTACTTC. Its translation: CASSEAYRGGETQYF.

The chain couples TRBV9 to TRBJ1-1; D unclear. Germline CDR1 reads SGDLS; CDR2 reads YYNGEE. The CDR3 length is 14 residues. Trimming took 0 bases from V and 1 from J, leaving 7 bases between them. The CDR3 region has the DNA TGTGCCAGCAGCGTAGGACAAGAGAACACTGAAGCTTTCTTT. Translation: CASSVGQENTEAFF.

This chain uses TRBV5-1 with TRBJ2-1; 10 nucleotides align to TRBD2. The CDR3 extends over 15 amino acids. Germline values: CDR1 SGHRS, CDR2 YFSETQ. V shed 0 bases, J shed 10 bases, and the junction held 7 bases outside the gene matches. The CDR3 nucleotides are TGCGCCAGCAGCTTGGAGGCTAGCGGGAGTGGGGAGCAGTTCTTC. Translating it yields CASSLEASGSGEQFF.

The chain carries TRBV2 and TRBJ1-2; no firm D call. CDR3 length equals 14 residues. The germline CDR1 and CDR2 sequences are SNHLY and FYNNEI. V shed 1 base and J shed 4 bases, with 10 bases lying between them. In DNA, the CDR3 is TGTGCCAGCAGTGAAGGCAACAGCCTCTATGGCTACACCTTC. Residues: CASSEGNSLYGYTF.

This clone was seen only a few times. The V gene is TRBV7-8, the J gene TRBJ2-2, with 12 bases that match TRBD2. CDR1 is SGHVS and CDR2 is FQNEAQ in the germline V gene. The CDR3 has 14 amino acids. J lost 7 bases, V lost 5 bases, and 2 bases had no gene match. The CDR3 nucleotides read TGTGCCAGCAGCACGGGACTAGCGGGCGGGGAGCTGTTTTTT. Residues: CASSTGLAGGELFF.

Details on this clone: Other DNA sequences in the same sample also yield this CDR3. This chain connects TRBV7-2 to TRBJ1-1; no definite D call. The V end was cut by 1 base, the J end by 2 bases, with 8 bases between. Germline lookup yields CDR1 SGHTA and CDR2 FQGNSA. The CDR3 is made up of 14 amino acids. In DNA, the CDR3 is TGTGCCAGCAGCTTAGGTCGGGGAAACACTGAAGCTTTCTTT. It codes for CASSLGRGNTEAFF.

V usage is TRBV6-5 and J usage is TRBJ2-3; possible D gene TRBD1, 6 bases. V was clipped by 6 bases and J by 0 bases, with 13 bases between them. Germline CDR1 MNHEY, CDR2 SVGAGI. This CDR3 region has 15 residues. The CDR3 DNA follows: TGTGCCAGCAGCACCGGACAGCCTAGCACAGATACGCAGTATTTT. This encodes CASSTGQPSTDTQYF.

The V gene is TRBV19, the J gene TRBJ2-1; no definite D call. The germline V gene encodes CDR1 LNHDA and CDR2 SQIVND (reference sequence). The CDR3 has 15 residues. V lost 0 bases and J 5 bases, leaving 11 bases between the germline ends. CDR3 sequence: CASSIDPMADNEQFF. CDR3 in DNA: TGTGCCAGTAGTATAGATCCGATGGCAGACAATGAGCAGTTCTTC.

The genes are TRBV7-9 and TRBJ2-7; D call uncertain. The V and J ends lost 5 bases and 0 bases respectively, with 17 bases between them. CDR1 and CDR2 (germline): SEHNR, FQNEAQ (reference sequence). CDR3 size: 16 residues. The CDR3: CASSHIQTQSSYEQYF. Written as DNA, the CDR3 is TGTGCCAGCAGCCACATCCAGACTCAAAGCTCCTACGAGCAGTACTTC.

The V gene is TRBV18, the J gene TRBJ1-2; 8 nucleotides match TRBD1. V lost 3 bases and J lost 7; bases outside the gene matches: 4. This CDR3 contains 13 residues. CDR1 is KGHSH, CDR2 LQKENI, per germline. CDR3 region: CASSPDRAGGYTF. The CDR3 DNA reads as TGTGCCAGCTCACCGGACAGGGCGGGTGGCTACACCTTC.

The chain combines TRBV6-4 with TRBJ1-1, with D possibly being TRBD1 (6 bases). The V gene lost 4 bases and the J gene lost 4 bases, with 10 bases spanning the gap. Germline CDR1 is MRHNA and CDR2 is SNTAGT. CDR3 size: 13 residues. In DNA form, the CDR3 reads TGTGCCAGCAGTGCAGGGGCGCTCACTGAAGCTTTCTTT. Its protein product is CASSAGALTEAFF.

This sequence joins TRBV28 and TRBJ2-2; D might be TRBD2 (6 bases). Germline values: CDR1 MDHEN, CDR2 SYDVKM. The V gene lost 3 bases and the J gene lost 4 bases, with 18 bases spanning the gap. CDR3 length equals 17 residues. CDR3 DNA sequence: TGTGCCAGCAGTTTGGTCGCCAGGCGGGGTCGCACCGGGGAGCTGTTTTTT. It encodes CASSLVARRGRTGELFF. The whole variable domain, filled in from reference TRBV28 and TRBJ2-2, reads DVKVTQSSRYLVKRTGEKVFLECVQDMDHENMFWYRQDPGLGLRLIYFSYDVKMKEKGDIPEGYSVSREKKERFSLILESASTNQTSMYLCASSLVARRGRTGELFFGEGSRLTVL.

This chain joins TRBV5-1 and TRBJ2-3; D call uncertain. The germline V gene has CDR1 SGHRS and CDR2 YFSETQ. The CDR3 length is 15 residues. The V and J ends lost 0 bases and 1 base respectively, with 9 bases between them. The CDR3 coding sequence is TGCGCCAGCAGCTTGGTGGCCGCGGGCACAGATACGCAGTATTTT. It codes for CASSLVAAGTDTQYF.

V gene TRBV24-1 combines with J gene TRBJ2-5; 9 bases align to TRBD2. With 1 base clipped from V and 5 bases from J, the junction kept 16 bases outside the gene matches. CDR3 length: 19 residues. In germline, CDR1 is KGHDR, CDR2 SFDVKD. CDR3 amino acids: CATSDLGLAGLERGETQYF. In DNA form, the CDR3 reads TGTGCCACCAGTGATTTAGGGCTAGCGGGGCTCGAAAGAGGGGAGACCCAGTACTTC.

The chain couples TRBV4-2 to TRBJ1-4; no clear D. The CDR3 extends over 16 amino acids. In germline, CDR1 is LGHNA, CDR2 YNFKEQ. The V end was cut by 4 bases, the J end by 4 bases, with 16 bases between. This chain's CDR3 is CASSPGGQGYNEKLFF. The CDR3 DNA reads as TGTGCCAGCAGCCCCGGAGGTCAAGGTTATAATGAAAAACTGTTTTTT.

The table lists this clone with a few counts. The rearrangement joins TRBV2 to TRBJ2-7; 12 bases map to TRBD2. From germline, CDR1 is SNHLY and CDR2 FYNNEI. This CDR3 is 12 amino acids long. Trimming removed 8 bases from V and 6 bases from J; junction bases left unmatched: 2. CDR3 DNA sequence: TGTGCCAGCTCGGGACTAGCGGGCGAGCAGTACTTC. Amino acids: CASSGLAGEQYF.

This chain links TRBV9 with TRBJ1-2, with 10 nucleotides matching TRBD1. The CDR3 runs 15 residues. V lost 4 bases and J lost 9; bases outside the gene matches: 12. Germline assignment: CDR1 SGDLS and CDR2 YYNGEE. The CDR3 reads CASSPGEGQGWSYTF. Written as DNA, the CDR3 is TGTGCCAGCAGCCCCGGAGAGGGACAGGGGTGGAGCTACACCTTC.

The chain recombines TRBV12-3 or TRBV12-4 with TRBJ2-1, with D unresolved. The V end was cut by 5 bases, the J end by 6 bases, with 11 bases between. The CDR3 extends over 13 amino acids. In nucleotides, the CDR3 is TGTGCCAGCAGTATACTCCCGAGCAATGAGCAGTTCTTC. This translates into CASSILPSNEQFF.

Comments on this clone: Within the sample, other DNA sequences also encode this same CDR3. The chain joins TRBV6-5 to TRBJ1-2, with 11 bases fitting TRBD1. V shed 0 bases, J shed 4 bases, and the junction held 4 bases outside the gene matches. This CDR3 is built from 16 residues. Germline V CDR1 and CDR2: MNHEY, SVGAGI. The CDR3 sequence: CASSYSRTGGSYGYTF. CDR3 DNA: TGTGCCAGCAGTTACTCGCGGACAGGGGGCAGCTATGGCTACACCTTC.

The V and J genes are TRBV7-3 and TRBJ2-1, with 8 bases lining up with TRBD1. The CDR3 has 16 residues. Germline CDR1 SGHTA, CDR2 FQGTGA. Trimming took 3 bases from V and 7 from J; bases not matched to a gene: 11. The CDR3 protein is CASSLTNRGLGNEQFF. In nucleotides, the CDR3 is TGTGCCAGCAGCTTGACGAACAGGGGGTTGGGGAATGAGCAGTTCTTC.